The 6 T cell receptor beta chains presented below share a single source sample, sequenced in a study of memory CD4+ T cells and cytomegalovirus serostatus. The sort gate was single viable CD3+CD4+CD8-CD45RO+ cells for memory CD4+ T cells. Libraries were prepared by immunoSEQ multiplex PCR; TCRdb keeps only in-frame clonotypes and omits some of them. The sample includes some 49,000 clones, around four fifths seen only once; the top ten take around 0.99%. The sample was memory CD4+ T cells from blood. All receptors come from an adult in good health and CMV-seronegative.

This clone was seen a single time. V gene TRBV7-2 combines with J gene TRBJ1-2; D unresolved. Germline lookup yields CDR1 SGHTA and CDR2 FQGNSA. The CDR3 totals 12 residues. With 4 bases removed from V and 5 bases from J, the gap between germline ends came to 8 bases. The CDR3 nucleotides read TGTGCCAGCAGCTCCGTGGGGTATGGCTACACCTTC. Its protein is CASSSVGYGYTF.

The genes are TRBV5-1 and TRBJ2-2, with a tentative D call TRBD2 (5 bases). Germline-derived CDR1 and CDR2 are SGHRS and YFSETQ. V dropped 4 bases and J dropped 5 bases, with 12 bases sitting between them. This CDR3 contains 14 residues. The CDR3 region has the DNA TGCGCCAGCAGCCCGGAGGCACTAACCGGGGAGCTGTTTTTT. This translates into CASSPEALTGELFF.

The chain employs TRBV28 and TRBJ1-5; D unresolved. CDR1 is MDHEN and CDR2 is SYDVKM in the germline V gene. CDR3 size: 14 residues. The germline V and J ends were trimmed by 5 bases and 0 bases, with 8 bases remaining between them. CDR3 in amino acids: CASSSPPSNQPQHF. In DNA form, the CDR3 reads TGTGCCAGCAGTAGCCCTCCTAGCAATCAGCCCCAGCATTTT.

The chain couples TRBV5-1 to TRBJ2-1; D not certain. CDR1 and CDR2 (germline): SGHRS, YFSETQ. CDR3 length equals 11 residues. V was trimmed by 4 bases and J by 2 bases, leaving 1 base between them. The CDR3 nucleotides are TGCGCCAGCAGCACCTACAATGAGCAGTTCTTC. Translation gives CASSTYNEQFF.

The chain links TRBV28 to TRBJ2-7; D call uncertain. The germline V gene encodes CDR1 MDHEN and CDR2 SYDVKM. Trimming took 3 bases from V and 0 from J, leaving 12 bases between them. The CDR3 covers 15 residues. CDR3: CASSFIGSSSYEQYF. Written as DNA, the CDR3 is TGTGCCAGCAGTTTCATCGGCTCGAGCTCCTACGAGCAGTACTTC.

The CDR3: CASRQGDQPQHF. In nucleotides, the CDR3 is TGTGCCAGCAGACAGGGTGATCAGCCCCAGCATTTT. The genes are TRBV6-5 and TRBJ1-5; tentatively, D is TRBD1 (6 bases). The V end lost 6 bases, the J end lost 5 bases, and 8 bases lay between the germline ends. The CDR3 is 12 residues long. Germline CDR1 reads MNHEY; CDR2 reads SVGAGI.